These 21 T cell receptor beta chains share one sample of origin, sequenced in a study of blood T cells in healthy people across ages. A J-beta primer mix and a sample-barcoded 5' primer were used in a second PCR of roughly 6 to 11 cycles. Each CDR3 protein is one row after TCRdb ran MiXCR on the 5' RACE reads. The repertoire consists of around 1,900,000 distinct CDR3 sequences, with about two fifths occurring once and the leading ten covering 20% to 25%. Sequencing was done on a sample of blood. The receptors stem from a human donor in good health.

This clonotype was counted only a few times. This rearrangement joins TRBV5-5 to TRBJ2-1; 8 positions agree with TRBD1. Per germline, CDR1 SGHKS and CDR2 YYEKEE (reference sequence). With 4 bases clipped from V and 5 bases from J, the junction kept 8 bases outside the gene matches. The CDR3 contains 15 residues. CDR3 nucleotide sequence: TGTGCCAGCAGCCTGGGGCCGGGACAGGACAATGAGCAGTTCTTC. Translation gives CASSLGPGQDNEQFF.

This clonotype was observed a few times. J is TRBJ2-6 and V is TRBV20-1; D not resolved. The CDR3 runs 15 residues. CDR1 is DFQATT and CDR2 is SNEGSKA in the germline V gene (reference sequence). Trimming took 5 bases from V and 0 from J, leaving 11 bases between them. For the CDR3, the DNA is TGCAGTGCTTCAAGACGGAGCTCTGGGGCCAACGTCCTGACTTTC. The encoded protein is CSASRRSSGANVLTF.

The V call is TRBV7-9, the J call TRBJ2-7; unclear D gene. Trimming removed 1 base at V and 5 bases at J, with 12 bases between. CDR1 SEHNR and CDR2 FQNEAQ come from the germline V gene (reference sequence). The CDR3 covers 14 residues. The CDR3 here is CASSLGASYNEQYF. The CDR3 coding sequence is TGTGCCAGCAGCTTAGGGGCCTCATATAACGAGCAGTACTTC.

The chain combines TRBV20-1 with TRBJ1-2, with D uncertain. V lost 8 bases and J lost 7, with 11 bases in between. The CDR3 runs to 10 residues. Germline values: CDR1 DFQATT, CDR2 SNEGSKA (reference sequence). CDR3 sequence: CSTFYLGYTF. In nucleotides, the CDR3 is TGCAGTACCTTTTACCTTGGCTACACCTTC.

The rearrangement uses TRBV5-1 and TRBJ1-2; D is ambiguous. This CDR3 is 12 amino acids long. Deletions cut 0 bases from V and 6 bases from J, with 6 bases between. Germline V gene sequence: CDR1 SGHRS, CDR2 YFSETQ. CDR3 sequence: CASSLGVNGYTF. CDR3 DNA sequence: TGCGCCAGCAGCTTGGGAGTGAATGGCTACACCTTC.

The chain links TRBV20-1 to TRBJ2-7; D may be TRBD2 (6 bases). V lost 3 bases to trimming and J lost 2 bases, with 11 bases between them. There are 13 residues in the CDR3. Germline values: CDR1 DFQATT, CDR2 SNEGSKA (reference sequence). CDR3 nucleotides: TGCAGTGCTAGCGGGGACTTACCCTACGAGCAGTACTTC. Its translation: CSASGDLPYEQYF.

This chain joins TRBV9 and TRBJ2-3, with D uncertain. The CDR3 runs 16 residues. CDR1 is SGDLS and CDR2 is YYNGEE in the germline V gene. The V gene lost 0 bases and the J gene lost 3 bases, with 14 bases spanning the gap. The DNA of the CDR3 is TGTGCCAGCAGCGTAGATTGGATAGCAAAGACAGATACGCAGTATTTT. Protein: CASSVDWIAKTDTQYF.

This clonotype was detected once. Here the CDR3 reads CASTPRWYQETQYF. The CDR3 DNA sequence: TGTGCCAGCACCCCCCGGTGGTACCAAGAGACCCAGTACTTC. The chain combines TRBV3-1 with TRBJ2-5, with no clear D. The CDR3 spans 14 residues. V was pared by 7 bases and J by 0 bases, with 12 bases between. Germline V gives CDR1 LGHDT, CDR2 YNNKEL (reference sequence).

The table lists this clonotype with a few counts. The chain is built from TRBV18 and TRBJ2-1, with 8 bases that match TRBD1. V trimming: 0 bases; J trimming: 1 base; junction bases outside the gene matches: 2. Germline loops: CDR1 KGHSH, CDR2 LQKENI. This CDR3 has 16 amino acids. CDR3 protein: CASSPPDRASYNEQFF. The CDR3 DNA reads TGTGCCAGCTCACCACCGGACAGGGCTTCCTACAATGAGCAGTTCTTC.

V and J are TRBV7-8 and TRBJ2-5, with 7 bases identical to TRBD1. The germline gives CDR1 SGHVS, CDR2 FQNEAQ. The CDR3 totals 14 residues. J was trimmed by 12 bases and V by 4 bases; bases with no gene match: 14. The CDR3 region is CASSSDDRVIDEYF. The CDR3 DNA sequence: TGTGCCAGCAGCTCCGACGACAGGGTAATAGATGAGTACTTC.

V is TRBV10-3 and J is TRBJ2-7; a possible D gene is TRBD1 (6 bases). From germline, CDR1 is ENHRY and CDR2 SYGVKD. V gave up 0 bases and J gave up 3 bases, with 12 bases separating them. The CDR3 has 15 amino acids. The CDR3 region is CAISESMGTNYEQYF. In DNA, the CDR3 is TGTGCCATCAGTGAGTCGATGGGGACAAACTACGAGCAGTACTTC.

This clonotype was recorded at least ten times. One end of the junction varies from germline; a read error may be responsible. The CDR3 sequence: CASSPRQGGTDTQYF. The CDR3 DNA sequence: TGCGCCAGCAGCCCAAGACAGGGGGGCACAGATACGCAGTATTTT. The chain recombines TRBV9 with TRBJ2-3; 9 bases fit TRBD1. Germline loops: CDR1 SGDLS, CDR2 YYNGEE. The CDR3 runs to 15 residues.

The chain combines TRBV9 with TRBJ1-1, with D possibly matching TRBD1 (5 bases). The germline gives CDR1 SGDLS, CDR2 YYNGEE. Trimming stripped 4 bases from V and 0 bases from J, with 16 bases between. The CDR3 loop spans 16 amino acids. The CDR3 loop reads CASSPQWWGLNTEAFF. In DNA, the CDR3 is TGTGCCAGCAGCCCTCAGTGGTGGGGCTTGAACACTGAAGCTTTCTTT.

CDR3 nucleotides: TGCAGTGCTAGAGATCTAGCAGGGAGACACAATGAGCAGTACTTC. This sequence encodes CSARDLAGRHNEQYF. V gene TRBV20-1 combines with J gene TRBJ2-4, with D tentatively TRBD1 or TRBD2 (5 bases each). Germline V gives CDR1 DFQATT, CDR2 SNEGSKA (reference sequence). The CDR3 consists of 15 residues. V was cut by 0 bases and J by 13 bases, with 22 bases left in between.

The chain uses TRBV29-1 and TRBJ2-1, with TRBD1 matching over 7 bases. The CDR3 consists of 16 residues. The germline gives CDR1 SQVTM, CDR2 ANQGSEA. J was trimmed by 0 bases and V by 2 bases; bases with no gene match: 7. The CDR3 sequence: CSVENDRVSSYNEQFF. The CDR3 DNA follows: TGCAGCGTTGAAAACGACAGGGTGAGCTCCTACAATGAGCAGTTCTTC.

The chain recombines TRBV24-1 with TRBJ1-1; TRBD1 agrees at 7 bases. This CDR3 is 15 amino acids long. Germline CDR1 is KGHDR and CDR2 is SFDVKD. The ends lost 4 bases at V and 0 bases at J; junction bases unmatched: 4. This CDR3 is CATSDSTGMNTEAFF. CDR3 in DNA: TGTGCCACCAGTGACTCGACAGGGATGAACACTGAAGCTTTCTTT.

The rearrangement links TRBV29-1 to TRBJ1-2; weak D call: TRBD1 (6 bases). The CDR3 totals 13 residues. Trimming stripped 4 bases from V and 2 bases from J, with 11 bases between. Germline V CDR1 and CDR2: SQVTM, ANQGSEA. The CDR3 spells CSVGQENNYGYTF. The CDR3 DNA reads TGCAGCGTTGGACAGGAAAACAACTATGGCTACACCTTC.

This clonotype was observed a handful of times. The gene calls are TRBV27 and TRBJ2-7; TRBD2 might be the D (5 bases). The CDR3 sequence is 15 residues long. Germline CDR1 is MNHEY and CDR2 is SMNVEV (reference sequence). With 7 bases removed from V and 0 bases from J, the gap between germline ends came to 16 bases. The CDR3 DNA reads TGTGCCAGCACCTTACTGACGGGAAGCTCCTACGAGCAGTACTTC. Translated: CASTLLTGSSYEQYF.

This sequence joins TRBV12-3 or TRBV12-4 and TRBJ2-3; weak D call: TRBD1 (5 bases). The CDR3 loop spans 15 amino acids. V was shortened by 2 bases and J by 5 bases, with 14 bases between the two germline ends. The CDR3 spells CASSLTTTGLDTQYF. The CDR3 nucleotides read TGTGCCAGCAGTTTAACCACTACAGGATTAGATACGCAGTATTTT.

This clonotype was observed a few times. The V gene is TRBV7-9, the J gene TRBJ1-2; possibly TRBD1 for D (5 bases). The germline gives CDR1 SEHNR, CDR2 FQNEAQ (reference sequence). With 2 bases removed from V and 7 bases from J, the gap between germline ends came to 11 bases. This CDR3 spans 13 amino acids. CDR3 region: CASSLPQGVGYTF. CDR3 sequence (DNA): TGTGCCAGCAGCTTACCTCAGGGAGTTGGCTACACCTTC.

This clonotype was recorded only once. The chain recombines TRBV21-1 with TRBJ1-5; the table's D gene call, TRBD1, was not cross checked with the DNA. TRBV21-1 has pseudogene status. This CDR3 is 21 amino acids long. The DNA of the CDR3 is TGTGCCAGCAGCAAAGGAACCGGGACAGGGGAGAGCTGGACTAGCAATCAGCCCCAGCATTTT. It specifies CASSKGTGTGESWTSNQPQHF.